The rows below give T cell receptor beta chains drawn from one sample of a study of T cell changes during pregnancy in multiple sclerosis. This table comes from immunoSEQ multiplex PCR, and its TCRdb copy is limited to in-frame clones, with some not included. Found here are 79,000 or so clones, under 95% of them singletons; the top ten hold around 2%. The sample was peripheral blood, taken in the first trimester of pregnancy. The source is a female donor in good health, enrolled as a control in a pregnancy study. The CDR3 runs from the conserved cysteine through the conserved F or W. The D gene is left open where the match is weak. For some rows the clone size is stated as once, few or many, or as a class when expanded; others skip it.

abundance	d_gene	v_gene	j_gene	CDR3nt	CDR3aa
NA	NA	TRBV4-3	TRBJ2-7	TGCGCCAGCAGCCAAGATGACGGTCAGGCCTACGAGCAGTACTTC	CASSQDDGQAYEQYF
NA	NA	TRBV27	TRBJ1-2	TGTGCCAGCAGCAACGGGAGGCCACTCTATGGCTACACCTTC	CASSNGRPLYGYTF
NA	NA	TRBV19	TRBJ1-4	TGTGCCAGTAGCGTGCGGGGGGCTCGGGGTGAAAAACTGTTTTTT	CASSVRGARGEKLFF
NA	TRBD2	TRBV19	TRBJ2-5	TGTGCCAGTAGTGCACGGGGAGCGGGGGGGCTGGAGACCCAGTACTTC	CASSARGAGGLETQYF
NA	TRBD1	TRBV9	TRBJ1-3	TGTGCCAGCAGCGGGCCGGACAGGGACGACGAGAACACCATATATTTT	CASSGPDRDDENTIYF
once	TRBD1	TRBV27	TRBJ2-7	TGTGCCAGCAGTCCCCGGACAGGGACCTACGAGCAGTACTTC	CASSPRTGTYEQYF
NA	TRBD2	TRBV10-3	TRBJ2-1	TGTGCCATTAGCGGGGGGGCGCATGAGCAGTTCTTC	CAISGGAHEQFF
NA	NA	TRBV15	TRBJ2-3	TGTGCCACCGACAGGCGAGGCACAGATACGCAGTATTTT	CATDRRGTDTQYF
NA	NA	TRBV29-1	TRBJ1-1	TGCAGCGTTGGGGAGGGATTGAACACTGAAGCTTTCTTT	CSVGEGLNTEAFF
NA	TRBD1	TRBV2	TRBJ1-2	TGTGCCAGCAGTGAAGCATGGGACAGGGGCGGGAACTATGGCTACACCTTC	CASSEAWDRGGNYGYTF
NA	TRBD2	TRBV7-9	TRBJ2-2	TGTGCCAGCAGCTTAGGACTAGCGGGGTTCGCCGGGGAGCTGTTTTTT	CASSLGLAGFAGELFF
NA	TRBD1	TRBV30	TRBJ1-5	TGTGCCTGGAGTCGGACAGGGGATCAGCCCCAGCATTTT	CAWSRTGDQPQHF
NA	NA	TRBV2	TRBJ2-4	TGTGCCAGCACCCAGGGGGCTAGCGGGAACTTAGCCAAAAACATTCAGTACTTC	CASTQGASGNLAKNIQYF
few	NA	TRBV7-8	TRBJ1-1	TGTGCCAGCCATCGGTTGTACACTGAAGCTTTCTTT	CASHRLYTEAFF
NA	NA	TRBV5-1	TRBJ2-5	TGCGCCAGCAGCTTGGGTGCCGGCCAAGAGACCCAGTACTTC	CASSLGAGQETQYF
NA	NA	TRBV19	TRBJ2-7	TGTGCCAGTAGTAGCGGGACCTACGAGCAGTACTTC	CASSSGTYEQYF
NA	NA	TRBV5-5	TRBJ1-3	TGTGCCAGCAGCTTGACAGGTTCTAGGAACACCATATATTTT	CASSLTGSRNTIYF
NA	NA	TRBV9	TRBJ1-2	TGTGCCAGCAGCGTAGGAGGGAATGGCTACACCTTC	CASSVGGNGYTF
NA	NA	TRBV4-1	TRBJ1-1	TGCGCCAGCAGCCAAGCTTTGTCGCGCGGCAACACTGAAGCTTTCTTT	CASSQALSRGNTEAFF